What follows are 3 T cell receptor beta chains derived from one specimen sequenced in a study of vaccination and CD4 T cells after COVID-19. No antigen is known for these receptors. The Oncomine TCR Beta short-read assay was applied to DNA of cultured CD4+ T cells. TCRdb reprocessed the PCR reads via MiXCR and lists one record per CDR3 protein. The sample holds thousands of distinct CDR3 sequences, over 70% seen once. Treatment denoted: approximately 10-day PBMC culture with coronavirus spike peptide pools or control peptides (ViraFEST assay). Sequencing was done on a sample of CD4+ T cells from blood, cultured in vitro. These TCRs come from a human donor who had recovered from COVID-19.

This clonotype appeared once. V gene TRBV27 combines with J gene TRBJ1-2; tentative D call: TRBD1 (5 bases). The germline gives CDR1 MNHEY, CDR2 SMNVEV (reference sequence). Between the trimmed V and J ends, which lost 6 bases and 7 bases, there was a span of 18 bases. The CDR3 is 14 amino acids. The chain's CDR3 is CASRGGTVLRGYTF. The CDR3, as DNA: TGTGCCAGCAGGGGCGGGACGGTCTTACGTGGCTACACCTTC.

To note about this clonotype: The germline gene is not matched at one end of the junction; a read error may be the cause. The gene calls are TRBV20-1 and TRBJ2-3; D is perhaps TRBD2 (5 bases). The CDR3 spans 12 residues. Germline V gene data show CDR1 as DFQATT and CDR2 as SNEGSKA (reference sequence). This CDR3 reads CSARSSTDTQYF. For the CDR3, the DNA is TGCAGTGCTAGATCTAGCACGGATACGCAGTATTTT.

The chain has TRBV19 and TRBJ2-1; either TRBD1 or TRBD2 may fit D (6 bases each). Looked up from germline, CDR1 is LNHDA and CDR2 is SQIVND (reference sequence). V was pared by 5 bases and J by 8 bases, with 25 bases between. This CDR3 is 17 amino acids long. In DNA form, the CDR3 reads TGTGCCAGTAGTTCCAACACGGGGGACATCCTAGGGGATGAGCAGTTCTTC. This translates into CASSSNTGDILGDEQFF.